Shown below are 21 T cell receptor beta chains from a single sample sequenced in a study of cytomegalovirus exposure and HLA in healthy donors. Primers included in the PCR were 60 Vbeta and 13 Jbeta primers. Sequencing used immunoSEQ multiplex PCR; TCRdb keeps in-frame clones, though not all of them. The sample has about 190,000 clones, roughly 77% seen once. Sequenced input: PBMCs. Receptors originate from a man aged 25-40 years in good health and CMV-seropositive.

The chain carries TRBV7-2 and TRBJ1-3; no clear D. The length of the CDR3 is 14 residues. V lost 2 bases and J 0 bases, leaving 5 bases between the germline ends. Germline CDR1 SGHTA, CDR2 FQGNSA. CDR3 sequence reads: CASSLLSSGNTIYF. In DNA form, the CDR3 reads TGTGCCAGCAGCTTACTGAGCTCTGGAAACACCATATATTTT.

The CDR3 loop reads CASSIEASGDYYEQYF. In nucleotides, the CDR3 is TGTGCCAGTAGTATTGAGGCTAGCGGGGACTATTACGAGCAGTACTTC. The chain recombines TRBV19 with TRBJ2-7; 9 bases map to TRBD2. CDR3 length: 16 residues. CDR1 is LNHDA, CDR2 SQIVND, per germline (reference sequence). V trimming: 3 bases; J trimming: 4 bases; junction bases outside the gene matches: 10.

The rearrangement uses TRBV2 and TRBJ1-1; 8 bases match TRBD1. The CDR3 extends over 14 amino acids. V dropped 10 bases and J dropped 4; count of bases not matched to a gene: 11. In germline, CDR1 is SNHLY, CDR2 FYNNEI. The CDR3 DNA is TGTGCCACCCAAAAGACAGGGGCCTCCACTGAAGCTTTCTTT. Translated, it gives CATQKTGASTEAFF.

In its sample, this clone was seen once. The CDR3, as DNA: TGTGCCAGTAGTTCCGGACAGGTTAGCAATCAGCCCCAGCATTTT. Translated: CASSSGQVSNQPQHF. The rearrangement uses TRBV19 and TRBJ1-5; 7 nucleotides agree with TRBD1. The CDR3 has 15 residues. V dropped 5 bases and J dropped 0; count of bases not matched to a gene: 4. The germline V gene encodes CDR1 LNHDA and CDR2 SQIVND (reference sequence).

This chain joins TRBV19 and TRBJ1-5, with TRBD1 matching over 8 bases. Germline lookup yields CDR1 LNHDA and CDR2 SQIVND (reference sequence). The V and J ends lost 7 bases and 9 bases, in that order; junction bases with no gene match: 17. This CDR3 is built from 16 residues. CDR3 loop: CASTLGQGSTGWPQHF. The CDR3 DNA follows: TGTGCCAGTACCCTCGGACAGGGATCCACCGGGTGGCCCCAGCATTTT.

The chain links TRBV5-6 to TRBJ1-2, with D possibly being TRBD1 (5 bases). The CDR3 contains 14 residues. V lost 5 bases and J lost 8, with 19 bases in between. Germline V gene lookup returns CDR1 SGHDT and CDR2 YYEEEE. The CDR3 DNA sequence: TGTGCCAGCAGGGCCGGGACTGCCGTTTGGGGCTACACCTTC. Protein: CASRAGTAVWGYTF. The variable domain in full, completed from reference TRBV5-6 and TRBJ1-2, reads DAGVTQSPTHLIKTRGQQVTLRCSPKSGHDTVSWYQQALGQGPQFIFQYYEEEERQRGNFPDRFSGHQFPNYSSELNVNALLLGDSALYLCASRAGTAVWGYTFGSGTRLTVV.

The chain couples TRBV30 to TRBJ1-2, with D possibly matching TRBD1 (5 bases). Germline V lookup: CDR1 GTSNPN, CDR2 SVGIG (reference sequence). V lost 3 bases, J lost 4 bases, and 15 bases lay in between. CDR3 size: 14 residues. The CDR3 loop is CAWRSSGLSYGYTF. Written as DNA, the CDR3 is TGTGCCTGGAGGTCGTCAGGGCTGAGCTATGGCTACACCTTC.

This CDR3 is CATIGQGARSTGELFF. CDR3 nucleotides: TGTGCCACAATAGGACAGGGGGCTCGTAGCACCGGGGAGCTGTTTTTT. The chain couples TRBV10-3 to TRBJ2-2; TRBD1 agrees at 11 bases. V dropped 10 bases and J dropped 4; count of bases not matched to a gene: 11. This CDR3 has 16 residues. The germline CDR1 and CDR2 sequences are ENHRY and SYGVKD.

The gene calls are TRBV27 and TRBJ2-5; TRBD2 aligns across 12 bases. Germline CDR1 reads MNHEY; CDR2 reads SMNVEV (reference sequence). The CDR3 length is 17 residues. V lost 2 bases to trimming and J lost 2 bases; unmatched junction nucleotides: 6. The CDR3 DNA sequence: TGTGCCAGCAGTTTACAACCTGGACTAGCGGGGCAAGAGACCCAGTACTTC. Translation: CASSLQPGLAGQETQYF.

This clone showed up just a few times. CDR3 loop: CASDTWGGTYGYTF. The DNA for the CDR3 is TGTGCCAGCGACACATGGGGGGGGACCTATGGCTACACCTTC. The genes are TRBV5-4 and TRBJ1-2, with D possibly being TRBD1 (5 bases). V lost 7 bases and J lost 4, with 17 bases in between. Germline lookup yields CDR1 SGHNT and CDR2 YYREEE (reference sequence). The CDR3 loop spans 14 amino acids.

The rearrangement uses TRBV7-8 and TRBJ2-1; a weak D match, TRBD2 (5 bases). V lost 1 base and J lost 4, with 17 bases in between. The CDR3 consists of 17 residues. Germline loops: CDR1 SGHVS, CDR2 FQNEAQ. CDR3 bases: TGTGCCAGCAGCTTAGATGAGGGCGGTTCCCTATACAATGAGCAGTTCTTC. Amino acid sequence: CASSLDEGGSLYNEQFF. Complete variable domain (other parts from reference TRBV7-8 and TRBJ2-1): GAGVSQSPRYKVAKRGQDVALRCDPISGHVSLFWYQQALGQGPEFLTYFQNEAQLDKSGLPSDRFFAERPEGSVSTLKIQRTQQEDSAVYLCASSLDEGGSLYNEQFFGPGTRLTVL.

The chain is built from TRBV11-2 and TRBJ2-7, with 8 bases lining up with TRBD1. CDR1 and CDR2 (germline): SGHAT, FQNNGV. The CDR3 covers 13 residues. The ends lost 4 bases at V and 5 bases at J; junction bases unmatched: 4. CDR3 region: CASSWRDRHEQYF. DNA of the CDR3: TGTGCCAGCAGCTGGAGGGACAGGCACGAGCAGTACTTC. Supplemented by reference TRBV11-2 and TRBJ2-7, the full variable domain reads EAGVAQSPRYKIIEKRQSVAFWCNPISGHATLYWYQQILGQGPKLLIQFQNNGVVDDSQLPKDRFSAERLKGVDSTLKIQPAKLEDSAVYLCASSWRDRHEQYFGPGTRLTVT.

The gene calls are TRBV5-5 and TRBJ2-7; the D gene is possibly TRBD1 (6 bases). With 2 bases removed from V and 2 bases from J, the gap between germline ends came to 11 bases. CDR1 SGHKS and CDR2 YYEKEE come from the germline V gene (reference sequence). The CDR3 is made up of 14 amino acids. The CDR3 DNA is TGTGCCAGCAGCTTCGGGGACACAACCTACGAGCAGTACTTC. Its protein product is CASSFGDTTYEQYF.

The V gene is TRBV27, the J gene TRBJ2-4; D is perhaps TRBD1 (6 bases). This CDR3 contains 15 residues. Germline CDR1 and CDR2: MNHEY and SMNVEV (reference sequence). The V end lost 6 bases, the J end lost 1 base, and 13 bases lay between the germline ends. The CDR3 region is CASSPRGTAKNIQYF. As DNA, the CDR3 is TGTGCCAGCAGCCCGAGGGGGACGGCCAAAAACATTCAGTACTTC.

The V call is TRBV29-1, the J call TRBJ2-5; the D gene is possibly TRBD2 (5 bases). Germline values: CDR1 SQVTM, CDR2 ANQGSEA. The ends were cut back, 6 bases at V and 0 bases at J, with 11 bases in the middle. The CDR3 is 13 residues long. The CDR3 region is CSVSGVYQETQYF. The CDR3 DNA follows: TGCAGCGTGAGCGGAGTGTACCAAGAGACCCAGTACTTC.

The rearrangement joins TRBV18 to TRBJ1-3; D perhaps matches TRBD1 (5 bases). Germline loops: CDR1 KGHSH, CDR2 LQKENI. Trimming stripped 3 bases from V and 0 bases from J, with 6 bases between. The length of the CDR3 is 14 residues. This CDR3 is CASSPQGSGNTIYF. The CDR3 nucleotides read TGTGCCAGCTCACCCCAGGGCTCTGGAAACACCATATATTTT.

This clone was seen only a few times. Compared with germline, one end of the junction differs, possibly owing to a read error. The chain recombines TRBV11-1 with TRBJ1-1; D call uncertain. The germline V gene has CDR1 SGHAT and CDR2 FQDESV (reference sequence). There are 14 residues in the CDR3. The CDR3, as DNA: TGTGCCAGCAGCCTAGCCTTGCGCGAGACTGAAGCTTTCTTT. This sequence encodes CASSLALRETEAFF.

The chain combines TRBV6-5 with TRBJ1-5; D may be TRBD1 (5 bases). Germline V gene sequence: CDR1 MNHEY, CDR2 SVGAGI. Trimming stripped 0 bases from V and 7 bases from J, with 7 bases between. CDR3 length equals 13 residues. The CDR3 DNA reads TGTGCCAGCAGTTACTCGCGGGGGCAGCCCCAGCATTTT. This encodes CASSYSRGQPQHF.

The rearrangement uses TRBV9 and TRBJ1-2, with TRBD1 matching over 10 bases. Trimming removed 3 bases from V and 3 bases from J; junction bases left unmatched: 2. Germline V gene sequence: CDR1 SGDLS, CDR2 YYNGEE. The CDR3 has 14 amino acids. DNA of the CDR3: TGTGCCAGCAGCGCCGGACAGGGGGACTATGGCTACACCTTC. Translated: CASSAGQGDYGYTF.

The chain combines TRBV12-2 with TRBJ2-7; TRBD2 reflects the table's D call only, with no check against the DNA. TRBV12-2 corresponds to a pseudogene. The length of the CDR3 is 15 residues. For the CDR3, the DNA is TGTGCAAGTCGCTCGGGACCGGGGGACTCCTACGAGCAGTACTTC. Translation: CASRSGPGDSYEQYF.

The CDR3 DNA follows: TGTGCCAGCAGCTTACTCTGGGGAGGTTTGGATGAGCAGTTCTTC. Translating it yields CASSLLWGGLDEQFF. This chain uses TRBV7-2 with TRBJ2-1, with D tentatively TRBD2 (6 bases). The CDR3 extends over 15 amino acids. V lost 2 bases to trimming and J lost 8 bases, with 16 bases between them. Germline CDR1 reads SGHTA; CDR2 reads FQGNSA.